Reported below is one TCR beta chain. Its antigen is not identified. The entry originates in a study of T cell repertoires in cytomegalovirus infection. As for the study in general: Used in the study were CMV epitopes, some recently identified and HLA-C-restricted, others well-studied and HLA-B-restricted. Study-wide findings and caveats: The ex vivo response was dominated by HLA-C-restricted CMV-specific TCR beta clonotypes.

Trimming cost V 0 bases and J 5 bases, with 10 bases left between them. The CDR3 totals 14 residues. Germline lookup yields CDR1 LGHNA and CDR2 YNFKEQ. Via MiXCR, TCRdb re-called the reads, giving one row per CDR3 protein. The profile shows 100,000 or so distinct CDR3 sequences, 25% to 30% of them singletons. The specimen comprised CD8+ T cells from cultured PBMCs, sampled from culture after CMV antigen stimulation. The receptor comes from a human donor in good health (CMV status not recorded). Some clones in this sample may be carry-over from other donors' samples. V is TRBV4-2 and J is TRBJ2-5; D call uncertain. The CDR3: CASSQDLRVETQYF. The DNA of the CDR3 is TGTGCCAGCAGCCAAGACTTAAGGGTGGAGACCCAGTACTTC.